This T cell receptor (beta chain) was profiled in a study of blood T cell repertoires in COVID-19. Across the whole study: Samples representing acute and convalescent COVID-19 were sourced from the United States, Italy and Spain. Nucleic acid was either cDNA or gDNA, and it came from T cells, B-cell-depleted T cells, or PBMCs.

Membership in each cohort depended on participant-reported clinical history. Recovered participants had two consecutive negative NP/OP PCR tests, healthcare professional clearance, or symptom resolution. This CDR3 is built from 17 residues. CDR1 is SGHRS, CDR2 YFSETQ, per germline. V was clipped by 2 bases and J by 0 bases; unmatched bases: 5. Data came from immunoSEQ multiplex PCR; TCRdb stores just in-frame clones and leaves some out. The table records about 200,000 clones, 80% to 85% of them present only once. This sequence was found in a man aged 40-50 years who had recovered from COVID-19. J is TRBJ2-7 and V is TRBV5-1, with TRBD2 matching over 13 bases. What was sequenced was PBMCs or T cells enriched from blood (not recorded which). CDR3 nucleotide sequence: TGCGCCAGCAGCTTAGGACTAGCGGGGGCCAGCTCCTACGAGCAGTACTTC. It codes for CASSLGLAGASSYEQYF. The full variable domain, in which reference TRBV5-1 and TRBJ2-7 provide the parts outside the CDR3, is KAGVTQTPRYLIKTRGQQVTLSCSPISGHRSVSWYQQTPGQGLQFLFEYFSETQRNKGNFPGRFSGRQFSNSRSEMNVSTLELGDSALYLCASSLGLAGASSYEQYFGPGTRLTVT.